A selection of T cell receptor beta chains follows, all from one sample in a study of vaccination effects on CD4 cells after COVID-19. Antigens of these TCRs are unknown. Method: immunoSEQ multiplex PCR; TCRdb's copy keeps in-frame clones and lacks some. This repertoire shows around 35,000 clones, under 85% found once; its top ten account for 3%. Sequenced here: CD4+ T cells from PBMCs cultured without peptide, sampled before COVID-19 vaccination. The receptors come from a human donor who received a COVID-19 vaccine. CDR3s include the opening cysteine and the closing phenylalanine or tryptophan. The D gene is left open where the match is weak. Where a row states a size, it is once, few, many or the class of an expanded clone; other rows omit it.

J gene | D gene | clone size | V gene | CDR3 protein | CDR3 DNA
TRBJ2-1 | NA | NA | TRBV24-1 | CATSESRVDEQFF | TGTGCCACCAGTGAAAGCAGAGTGGATGAGCAGTTCTTC
TRBJ2-7 | TRBD2 | NA | TRBV2 | CASSPGTSGRLPYEQYF | TGTGCCAGCAGCCCTGGGACTAGCGGGCGCCTTCCCTACGAGCAGTACTTC
TRBJ2-7 | NA | NA | TRBV3-1/TRBV3-2 | CASSYLGEQYF | TGTGCCAGCAGTTATCTCGGCGAGCAGTACTTC
TRBJ2-2 | TRBD2 | NA | TRBV5-1 | CASSPTSGSSGELFF | TGCGCCAGCAGCCCTACTAGCGGGAGCTCCGGGGAGCTGTTTTTT
TRBJ2-7 | NA | NA | TRBV5-6 | CASSFGPEQYF | TGTGCCAGCAGCTTTGGCCCTGAGCAGTACTTC
TRBJ1-2 | NA | NA | TRBV28 | CASSLAGRRYGYTF | TGTGCCAGCAGTCTGGCAGGGAGGAGATATGGCTACACCTTC
TRBJ2-7 | NA | few | TRBV7-9 | CASSLSRTELRGQYF | TGTGCCAGCAGCTTATCCCGGACGGAACTACGTGGGCAGTACTTC
TRBJ1-5 | NA | NA | TRBV6-2/TRBV6-3 | CASSYSRGGNQPQHF | TGTGCCAGCAGTTACTCTAGGGGTGGGAATCAGCCCCAGCATTTT
TRBJ2-7 | NA | NA | TRBV11-3 | CASSLGYGVLYEQYF | TGTGCCAGCAGCTTAGGGTATGGGGTACTCTACGAGCAGTACTTC
TRBJ1-2 | TRBD1 | NA | TRBV3-1/TRBV3-2 | CASSQPQGARYGYTF | TGTGCCAGCAGCCAACCACAGGGGGCGCGCTATGGCTACACCTTC
TRBJ1-2 | TRBD1 | NA | TRBV28 | CASRPGGRNYGYTF | TGTGCCAGCAGGCCAGGGGGCAGAAACTATGGCTACACCTTC
TRBJ1-6 | NA | NA | TRBV5-1 | CASSLLSPGSPLHF | TGCGCCAGCAGCCTCCTTAGCCCCGGGTCACCCCTCCACTTT
TRBJ2-5 | TRBD1 | NA | TRBV14 | CASSQGTGPGGETQYF | TGTGCCAGCAGCCAAGGAACGGGTCCAGGGGGAGAGACCCAGTACTTC
TRBJ2-2 | NA | NA | TRBV3-1/TRBV3-2 | CASGGHTGAGELFF | TGTGCCAGCGGGGGACATACTGGCGCCGGGGAGCTGTTTTTT
TRBJ1-1 | NA | NA | TRBV5-8 | CASRADTGAFF | TGTGCCAGCAGGGCTGACACGGGGGCTTTCTTT